This TCR beta chain was identified during a study of shared clonotypes between healthy human individuals. This clone appeared once. Only in-frame clones appear in the TCRdb table, and some are missing; sequencing was by immunoSEQ multiplex PCR. Among about 820,000 clones, 80% to 95% were seen once, and the ten largest hold about 24%. CD45RO-negative, CCR7-selected cells formed the naive CD8 fraction, which excluded terminally differentiated effector memory CD45RA+ cells. Trimming cost V 6 bases and J 3 bases; bases outside gene matches: 8. The CDR3 sequence is 13 residues long. CDR1 SQVTM and CDR2 ANQGSEA come from the germline V gene.

The TCR sequence derives from a young man in good health. The gene calls are TRBV29-1 and TRBJ2-7, with 7 nucleotides matching TRBD1. The sample was naive CD8+ T cells sorted from blood. CDR3 in DNA: TGCAGCGTGGGACAGCCCCTGGGCTACGAGCAGTACTTC. It codes for CSVGQPLGYEQYF.